Below, one T cell receptor (beta chain) is given with its context. This sample is part of a study of OX40 agonist ivuxolimab in advanced cancers. The wider study: With ivuxolimab, an agonistic anti-OX40 (CD134) antibody, patients were treated.

Trimming cost V 3 bases and J 1 base, with 11 bases left between them. The CDR3 is 15 amino acids. In germline, CDR1 is MGHDK, CDR2 SYGVNS. Patients were ineligible given autoimmune disease history or systemic immunosuppression. Generated by immunoSEQ multiplex PCR, the TCRdb table keeps only in-frame clones and is missing some. The sample includes tens of thousands of clones, almost 85% of them seen just once. The sample in question was CD4+ or CD8+ T cells sorted from blood, obtained in a trial of the OX40 agonist ivuxolimab. The J gene is TRBJ2-3, the V gene TRBV25-1, with D perhaps assigned TRBD1 or TRBD2 (7 bases each). The sequence came from an adult with an advanced solid tumor such as melanoma, head and neck, liver or kidney cancer. CDR3 protein: CASSEGGTGTDTQYF. CDR3 DNA sequence: TGTGCCAGCAGTGAGGGGGGGACAGGCACAGATACGCAGTATTTT.